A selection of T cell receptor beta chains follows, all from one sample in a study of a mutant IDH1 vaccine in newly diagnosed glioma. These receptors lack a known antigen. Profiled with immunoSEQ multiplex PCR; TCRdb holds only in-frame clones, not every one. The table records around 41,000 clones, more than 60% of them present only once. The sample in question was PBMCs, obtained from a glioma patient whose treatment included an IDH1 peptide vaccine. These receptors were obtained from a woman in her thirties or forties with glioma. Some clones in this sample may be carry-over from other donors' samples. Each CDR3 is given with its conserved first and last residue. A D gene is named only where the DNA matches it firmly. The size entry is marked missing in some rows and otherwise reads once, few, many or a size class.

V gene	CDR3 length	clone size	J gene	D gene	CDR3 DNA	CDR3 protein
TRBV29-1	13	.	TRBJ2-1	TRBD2	TGCAGCGCCGCAAATAGCGGGAGGAATGAGCAGTTCTTC	CSAANSGRNEQFF
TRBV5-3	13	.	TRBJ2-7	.	TGTGCCAGAAGCTTGACCGACTCTGACGAGCAGTACTTC	CARSLTDSDEQYF
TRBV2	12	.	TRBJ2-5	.	TGTGCCAGCAGGGACGGGGAAGAGACCCAGTACTTC	CASRDGEETQYF
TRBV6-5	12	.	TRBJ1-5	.	TGTGCCAAGTGGGCAGCGCCTCAGCCCCAGCATTTT	CAKWAAPQPQHF
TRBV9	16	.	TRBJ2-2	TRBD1	TGTGCCAGCAGCGTAATCGACAGGGTTGGAACCGGGGAGCTGTTTTTT	CASSVIDRVGTGELFF
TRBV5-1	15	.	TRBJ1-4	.	TGCGCCAGCAGCTTGGACGGAAGCCGCGCGACTGAACTGTTTTTT	CASSLDGSRATELFF
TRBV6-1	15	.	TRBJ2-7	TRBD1	TGTGCCAGCAGTGAAGGGAGGGACAGGGCCGGACTGCAGTACTTC	CASSEGRDRAGLQYF
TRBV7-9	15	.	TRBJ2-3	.	TGTGCCAGCAGCTCCCACGGGGCGGGAACAGATACGCAGTATTTT	CASSSHGAGTDTQYF
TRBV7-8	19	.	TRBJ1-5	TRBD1	TGTGCCAGCAGCTTAGGACCAGGACAGGGGGATTATAGCAATCAGCCCCAGCATTTT	CASSLGPGQGDYSNQPQHF
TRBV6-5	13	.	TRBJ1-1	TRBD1	TGTGCCAGCAGACCTACAGGGGGCTCTGAAGCTTTCTTT	CASRPTGGSEAFF
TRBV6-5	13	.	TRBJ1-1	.	TGTGCCAGCCTCAGGTCTGGATACACTGAAGCTTTCTTT	CASLRSGYTEAFF
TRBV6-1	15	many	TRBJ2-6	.	TGTGCCAGCAGATTACAAAGGGCTGGGGCCAACGTCCTGACTTTC	CASRLQRAGANVLTF
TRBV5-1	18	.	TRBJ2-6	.	TGCGCCAGCAGCTTCCCGGGACGGGGAAGCTCTGGGGCCAACGTCCTGACTTTC	CASSFPGRGSSGANVLTF
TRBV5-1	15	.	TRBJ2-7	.	TGCGCCAGCAGCTTGGAGGGGGGCCGACCCTACGAGCAGTACTTC	CASSLEGGRPYEQYF
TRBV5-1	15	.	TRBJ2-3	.	TGCGCCAGCAGCCAAACGGGGGTGGGAAGAGATACGCAGTATTTT	CASSQTGVGRDTQYF
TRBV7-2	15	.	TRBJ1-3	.	TGTGCCAGCAGCTTAGAGATGTACTCTGGAAACACCATATATTTT	CASSLEMYSGNTIYF
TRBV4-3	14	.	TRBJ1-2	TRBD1	TGCGCCAGCAGCCTGGACAGGGCCAACTATGGCTACACCTTC	CASSLDRANYGYTF
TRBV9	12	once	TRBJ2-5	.	TGTGCCAGCAGCCCTGTTGAGAGGACCCAGTACTTC	CASSPVERTQYF
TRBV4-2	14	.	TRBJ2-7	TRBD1	TGTGCCAGCAGCCAAGGGACAGGGAAATACGAGCAGTACTTC	CASSQGTGKYEQYF
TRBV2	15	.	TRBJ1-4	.	TGTGCCAGCAGTGTGATGAGGCGGGTGAATGAAAAACTGTTTTTT	CASSVMRRVNEKLFF
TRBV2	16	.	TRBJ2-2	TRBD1	TGTGCCAGCTTAGGGACAGGCGTGAAGGTCACCGGGGAGCTGTTTTTT	CASLGTGVKVTGELFF
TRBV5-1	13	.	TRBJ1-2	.	TGCGCCAGCAGCCCGGCAGGGGACTATGGCTACACCTTC	CASSPAGDYGYTF
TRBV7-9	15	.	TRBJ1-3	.	TGTGCCAGCAGCCCCAGAAGGGGCTCTGGAAACACCATATATTTT	CASSPRRGSGNTIYF
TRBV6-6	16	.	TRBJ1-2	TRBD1	TGTGCCAGCAGCCCCGGGACAGGGAGTTTTTTCCATGGCTACACCTTC	CASSPGTGSFFHGYTF
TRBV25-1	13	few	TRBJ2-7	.	TGTGCCAGCAGTGGTAGGACATACGACGAGCAGTACTTC	CASSGRTYDEQYF
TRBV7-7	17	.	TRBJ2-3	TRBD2	TGTGCTAGCAGCTTAATACTAGCGGGAGGGCCTCTAGATACGCAGTATTTT	CASSLILAGGPLDTQYF
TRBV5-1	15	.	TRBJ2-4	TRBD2	TGCGCCAGCAGGGGCGGGGAGGGTCCCAAAAACATTCAGTACTTC	CASRGGEGPKNIQYF
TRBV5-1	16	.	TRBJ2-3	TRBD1	TGCGCCAGCAGCCTAAGGACAGGGAGTAGGACAGATACGCAGTATTTT	CASSLRTGSRTDTQYF
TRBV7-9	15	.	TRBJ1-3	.	TGTGCCAGCAGCTTAACTTCAGGGGCAGGAAACACCATATATTTT	CASSLTSGAGNTIYF
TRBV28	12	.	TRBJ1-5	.	TGTGCCAGCAGTTTAGCGAGCCAGCCCCAGCATTTT	CASSLASQPQHF
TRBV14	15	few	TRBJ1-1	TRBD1	TGTGCCAGCAGCCAGTACAGGGGGCCCAACACTGAAGCTTTCTTT	CASSQYRGPNTEAFF
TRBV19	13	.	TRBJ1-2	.	TGTGCCAGTAGTATAATCAGCCATTATGGCTACACCTTC	CASSIISHYGYTF
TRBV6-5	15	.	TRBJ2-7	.	TGTGCCAGCAGCCGGGGGGCGAGAGAGAGCTACGAGCAGTACTTC	CASSRGARESYEQYF
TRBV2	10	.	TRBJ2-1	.	TGTGCCAGCAGCGGGACGAAGCAGTTCTTC	CASSGTKQFF
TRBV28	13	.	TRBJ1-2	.	TGTGCCAGCACCACGGGAGGGGAGCGAATTTACACCTTC	CASTTGGERIYTF
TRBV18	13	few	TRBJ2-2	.	TGTGCCAGCTCCGCCGCCCGAACCGGGGAGCTGTTTTTT	CASSAARTGELFF
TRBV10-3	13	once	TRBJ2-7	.	TGTGCCATCAGTGAGTCTGCTATCTACGAGCAGTACTTC	CAISESAIYEQYF
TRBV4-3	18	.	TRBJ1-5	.	TGCGCCAGCAGCCAAGATCTGGGGGGGTGGGGTAGCAATCAGCCCCAGCATTTT	CASSQDLGGWGSNQPQHF
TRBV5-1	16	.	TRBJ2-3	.	TGCGCCAGCAGCTTGGGGGGGGTAAGGAGCACAGATACGCAGTATTTT	CASSLGGVRSTDTQYF
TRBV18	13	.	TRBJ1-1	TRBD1	TGTGCCAGCTCGCGGGGACAGCAGATTGAAGCTTTCTTT	CASSRGQQIEAFF
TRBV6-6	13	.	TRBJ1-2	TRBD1	TGTGCCAGCAGGTCGACAGGGGTGGATGGCTACACCTTC	CASRSTGVDGYTF